The 8 T cell receptor beta chains below were found in one sample sequenced in a study of blood T cell repertoires in COVID-19. The repertoire was sequenced with immunoSEQ multiplex PCR; TCRdb's copy has only in-frame clones and lacks some. The sample has some 48,000 clones; roughly 90% are singletons. Sequenced sample: peripheral blood. The receptors derive from a man between 65 and 79 years old with active COVID-19.

This rearrangement joins TRBV27 to TRBJ2-7; 7 bases map to TRBD2. The CDR3 has 12 residues. J was trimmed by 9 bases and V by 6 bases; bases with no gene match: 8. Looked up from germline, CDR1 is MNHEY and CDR2 is SMNVEV (reference sequence). For the CDR3, the DNA is TGTGCCAGCAGCGACGTACGCGGGGGGCAGTACTTC. Translated: CASSDVRGGQYF.

This chain joins TRBV7-2 and TRBJ2-3; 8 positions agree with TRBD1. This CDR3 spans 15 amino acids. The ends lost 1 base at V and 4 bases at J; junction bases unmatched: 4. Germline values: CDR1 SGHTA, CDR2 FQGNSA. CDR3 nucleotides: TGTGCCAGCAGCTTAGGCCAGGGGGCGGCAGATACGCAGTATTTT. It yields the protein CASSLGQGAADTQYF.

This chain uses TRBV6-2 or TRBV6-3 with TRBJ1-4, with 7 positions matching TRBD1. Trimming took 7 bases from V and 3 from J; bases not matched to a gene: 8. The CDR3 totals 15 residues. Germline V gene lookup returns CDR1 MNHEY and CDR2 SVGEGT. The CDR3 here is CASNPHQGANEKLFF. The DNA for the CDR3 is TGTGCCAGCAACCCGCATCAGGGGGCTAATGAAAAACTGTTTTTT.

The chain has TRBV12-3 or TRBV12-4 and TRBJ2-7; 10 bases map to TRBD1. The length of the CDR3 is 13 residues. V was pared by 7 bases and J by 5 bases, with 5 bases of the junction left unmatched. The CDR3 DNA reads as TGTGCCAGCACCCCGACAGGGGGCAACGAGCAGTACTTC. Its translation: CASTPTGGNEQYF.

The rearrangement joins TRBV4-3 to TRBJ2-1; 12 bases line up with TRBD2. This CDR3 is 21 amino acids long. Germline CDR1 LGHNA, CDR2 YSLEER. J lost 0 bases, V lost 0 bases, and 12 bases had no gene match. DNA for the CDR3: TGCGCCAGCAGCCAAGATACCGGACTAGCGGGACGGCTTAGCTCCTACAATGAGCAGTTCTTC. It yields the protein CASSQDTGLAGRLSSYNEQFF.

The chain employs TRBV29-1 and TRBJ1-2; no clear D gene. Germline V gene sequence: CDR1 SQVTM, CDR2 ANQGSEA. V lost 4 bases and J 0 bases, leaving 15 bases between the germline ends. The CDR3 is made up of 15 amino acids. The CDR3 DNA sequence: TGCAGCGTTGGACTTTGGGGAGGAGCTAACTATGGCTACACCTTC. It specifies CSVGLWGGANYGYTF.

The genes are TRBV24-1 and TRBJ2-2; 13 nucleotides agree with TRBD2. The germline CDR1 and CDR2 sequences are KGHDR and SFDVKD. The CDR3 is 18 amino acids. V trimming: 5 bases; J trimming: 9 bases; junction bases outside the gene matches: 14. The CDR3 DNA sequence: TGTGCCACCAGTGCCGCCCCCCGGACTAGCGGGAGTATACGGGAGCTGTTTTTT. Its protein product is CATSAAPRTSGSIRELFF.

V is TRBV9 and J is TRBJ2-5; 8 bases line up with TRBD2. The V segment lost 0 bases and the J segment 2 bases; nucleotides outside the gene matches: 6. This CDR3 comprises 16 residues. The V gene's germline CDR1 is SGDLS and CDR2 YYNGEE. The CDR3, as DNA: TGTGCCAGCAGCGTAGGCGGGGGGACGGTACAAGAGACCCAGTACTTC. Its protein product is CASSVGGGTVQETQYF. The full variable domain, its missing parts supplied by reference TRBV9 and TRBJ2-5, is DSGVTQTPKHLITATGQRVTLRCSPRSGDLSVYWYQQSLDQGLQFLIQYYNGEERAKGNILERFSAQQFPDLHSELNLSSLELGDSALYFCASSVGGGTVQETQYFGPGTRLLVL.